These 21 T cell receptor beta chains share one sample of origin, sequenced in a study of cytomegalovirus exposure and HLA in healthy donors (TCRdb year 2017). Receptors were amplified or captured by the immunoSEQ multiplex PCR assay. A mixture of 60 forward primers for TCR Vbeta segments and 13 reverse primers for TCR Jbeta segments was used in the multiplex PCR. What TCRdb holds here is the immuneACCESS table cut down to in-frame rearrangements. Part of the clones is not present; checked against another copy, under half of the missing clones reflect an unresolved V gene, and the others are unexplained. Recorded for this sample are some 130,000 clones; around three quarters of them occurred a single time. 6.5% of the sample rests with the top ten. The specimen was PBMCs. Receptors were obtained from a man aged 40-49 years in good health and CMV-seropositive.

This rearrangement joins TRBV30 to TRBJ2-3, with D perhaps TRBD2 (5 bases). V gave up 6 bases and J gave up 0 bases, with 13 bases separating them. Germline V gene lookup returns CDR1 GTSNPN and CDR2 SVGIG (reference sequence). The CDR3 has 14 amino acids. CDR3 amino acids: CACGRTGSTDTQYF. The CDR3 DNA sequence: TGTGCCTGTGGCCGGACTGGGAGCACAGATACGCAGTATTTT.

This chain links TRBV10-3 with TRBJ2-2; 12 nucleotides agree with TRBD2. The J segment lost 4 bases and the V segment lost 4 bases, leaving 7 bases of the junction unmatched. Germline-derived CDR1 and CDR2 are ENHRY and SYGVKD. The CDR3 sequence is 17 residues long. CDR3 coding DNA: TGTGCCATCAGTGGTACTAGCGGGAGGACCACCACCGGGGAGCTGTTTTTT. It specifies CAISGTSGRTTTGELFF.

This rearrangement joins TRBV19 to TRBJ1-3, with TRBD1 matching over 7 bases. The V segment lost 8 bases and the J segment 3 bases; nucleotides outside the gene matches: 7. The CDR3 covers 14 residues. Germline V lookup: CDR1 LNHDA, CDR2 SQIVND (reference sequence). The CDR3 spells CASRLRGDGNTIYF. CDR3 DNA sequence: TGTGCCAGTCGTCTCAGGGGGGATGGAAACACCATATATTTT.

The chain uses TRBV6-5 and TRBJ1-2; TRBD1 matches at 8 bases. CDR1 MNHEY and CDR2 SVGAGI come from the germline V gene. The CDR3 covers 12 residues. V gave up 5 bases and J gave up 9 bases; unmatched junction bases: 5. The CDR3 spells CASSPGQGRYTF. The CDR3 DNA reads TGTGCCAGCAGTCCAGGACAGGGTCGCTACACCTTC.

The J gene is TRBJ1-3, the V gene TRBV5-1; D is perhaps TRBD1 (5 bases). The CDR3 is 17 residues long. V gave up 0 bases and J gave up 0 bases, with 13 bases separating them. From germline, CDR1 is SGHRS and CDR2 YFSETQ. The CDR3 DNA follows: TGCGCCAGCAGCTTGGATGGAACAGGACGCTCTGGAAACACCATATATTTT. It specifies CASSLDGTGRSGNTIYF.

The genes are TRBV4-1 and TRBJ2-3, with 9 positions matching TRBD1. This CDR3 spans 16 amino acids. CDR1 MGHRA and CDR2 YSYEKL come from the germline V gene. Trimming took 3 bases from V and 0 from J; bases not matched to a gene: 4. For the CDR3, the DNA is TGCGCCAGCAGCCATAGGGACAGGGCTAGCACAGATACGCAGTATTTT. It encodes CASSHRDRASTDTQYF.

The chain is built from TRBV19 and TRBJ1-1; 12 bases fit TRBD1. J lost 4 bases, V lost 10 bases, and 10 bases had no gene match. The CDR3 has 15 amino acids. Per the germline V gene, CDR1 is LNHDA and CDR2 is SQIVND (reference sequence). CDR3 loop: CATLPGTGGFTEAFF. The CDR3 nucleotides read TGTGCCACCCTACCCGGGACAGGGGGCTTCACTGAAGCTTTCTTT. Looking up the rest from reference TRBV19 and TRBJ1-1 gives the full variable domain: DGGITQSPKYLFRKEGQNVTLSCEQNLNHDAMYWYRQDPGQGLRLIYYSQIVNDFQKGDIAEGYSVSREKKESFPLTVTSAQKNPTAFYLCATLPGTGGFTEAFFGQGTRLTVV.

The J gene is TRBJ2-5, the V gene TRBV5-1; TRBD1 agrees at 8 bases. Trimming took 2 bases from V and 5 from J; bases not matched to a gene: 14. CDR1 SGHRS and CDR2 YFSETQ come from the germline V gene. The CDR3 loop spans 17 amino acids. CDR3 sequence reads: CASSFSGADRELETQYF. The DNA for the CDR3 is TGCGCCAGCAGCTTCTCGGGGGCGGACAGGGAATTGGAGACCCAGTACTTC.

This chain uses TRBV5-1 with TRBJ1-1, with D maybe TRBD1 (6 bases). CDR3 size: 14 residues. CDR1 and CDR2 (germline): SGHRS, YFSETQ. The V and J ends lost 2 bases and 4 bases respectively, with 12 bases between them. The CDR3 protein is CASSLQDSSTEAFF. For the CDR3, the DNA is TGCGCCAGCAGCTTACAGGACAGCTCCACTGAAGCTTTCTTT.

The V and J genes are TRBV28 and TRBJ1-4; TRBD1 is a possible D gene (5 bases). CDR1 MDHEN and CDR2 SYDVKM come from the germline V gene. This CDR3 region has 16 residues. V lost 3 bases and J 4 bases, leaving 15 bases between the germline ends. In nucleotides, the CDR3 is TGTGCCAGCAGTTTCAACCCAGGGCTTTATAATGAAAAACTGTTTTTT. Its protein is CASSFNPGLYNEKLFF.

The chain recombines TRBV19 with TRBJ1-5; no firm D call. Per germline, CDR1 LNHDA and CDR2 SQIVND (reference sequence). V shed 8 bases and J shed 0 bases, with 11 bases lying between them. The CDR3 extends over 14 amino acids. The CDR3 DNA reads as TGTGCCAGTTCCGGTCGGGATAGCAATCAGCCCCAGCATTTT. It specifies CASSGRDSNQPQHF.

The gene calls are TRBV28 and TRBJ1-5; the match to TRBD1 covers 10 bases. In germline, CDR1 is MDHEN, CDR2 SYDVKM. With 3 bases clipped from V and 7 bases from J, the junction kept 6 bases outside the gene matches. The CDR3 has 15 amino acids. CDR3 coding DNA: TGTGCCAGCAGTTTGGGACAGGGGTTTCGGCAGCCCCAGCATTTT. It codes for CASSLGQGFRQPQHF.

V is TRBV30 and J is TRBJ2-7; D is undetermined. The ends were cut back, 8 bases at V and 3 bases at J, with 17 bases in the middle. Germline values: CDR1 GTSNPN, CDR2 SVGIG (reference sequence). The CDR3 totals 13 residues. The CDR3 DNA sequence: TGTGCCGGTACGGGTAATTCGGACTACGAGCAGTACTTC. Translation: CAGTGNSDYEQYF.

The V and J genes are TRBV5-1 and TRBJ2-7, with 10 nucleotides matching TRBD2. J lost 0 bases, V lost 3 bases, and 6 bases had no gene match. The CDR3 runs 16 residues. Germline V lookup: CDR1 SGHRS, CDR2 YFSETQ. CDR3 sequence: CASSSSTSGHSYEQYF. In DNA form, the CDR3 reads TGCGCCAGCAGCTCCTCGACTAGCGGGCACTCCTACGAGCAGTACTTC.

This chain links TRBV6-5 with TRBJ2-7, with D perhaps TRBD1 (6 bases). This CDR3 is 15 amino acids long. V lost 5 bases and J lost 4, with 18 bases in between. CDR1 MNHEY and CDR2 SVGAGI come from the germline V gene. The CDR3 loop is CASSTPGASQYEQYF. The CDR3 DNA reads TGTGCCAGCAGTACTCCAGGGGCCTCCCAGTACGAGCAGTACTTC.

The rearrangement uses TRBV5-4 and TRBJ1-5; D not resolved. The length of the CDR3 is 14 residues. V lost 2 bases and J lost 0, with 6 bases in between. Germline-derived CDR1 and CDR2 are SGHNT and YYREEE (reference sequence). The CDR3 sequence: CASSFYSSNQPQHF. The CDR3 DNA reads TGTGCCAGCAGCTTTTACAGTAGCAATCAGCCCCAGCATTTT.

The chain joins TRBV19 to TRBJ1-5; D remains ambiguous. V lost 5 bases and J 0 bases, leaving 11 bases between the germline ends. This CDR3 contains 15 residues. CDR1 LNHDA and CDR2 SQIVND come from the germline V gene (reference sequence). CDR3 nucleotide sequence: TGTGCCAGTAGTTCCACAGCTTATAGCAATCAGCCCCAGCATTTT. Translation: CASSSTAYSNQPQHF.

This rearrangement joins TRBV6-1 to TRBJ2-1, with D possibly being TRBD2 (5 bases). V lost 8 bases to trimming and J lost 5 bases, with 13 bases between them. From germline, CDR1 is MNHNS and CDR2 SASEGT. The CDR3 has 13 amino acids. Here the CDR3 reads CASGSTRDNEQFF. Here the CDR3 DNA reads TGTGCCAGCGGGAGTACGAGGGACAATGAGCAGTTCTTC.

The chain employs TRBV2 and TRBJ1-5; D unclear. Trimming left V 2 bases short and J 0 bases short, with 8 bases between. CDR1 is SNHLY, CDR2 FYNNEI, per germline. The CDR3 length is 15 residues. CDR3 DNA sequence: TGTGCCAGCAGTGAACCTGAGAGTAGCAATCAGCCCCAGCATTTT. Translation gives CASSEPESSNQPQHF.

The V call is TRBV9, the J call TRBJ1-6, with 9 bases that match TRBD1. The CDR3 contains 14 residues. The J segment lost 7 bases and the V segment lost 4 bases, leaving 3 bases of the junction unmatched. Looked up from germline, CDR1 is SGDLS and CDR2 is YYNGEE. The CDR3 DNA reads TGTGCCAGCAGCCCAGGGACAGGGAATTCACCCCTCCACTTT. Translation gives CASSPGTGNSPLHF.

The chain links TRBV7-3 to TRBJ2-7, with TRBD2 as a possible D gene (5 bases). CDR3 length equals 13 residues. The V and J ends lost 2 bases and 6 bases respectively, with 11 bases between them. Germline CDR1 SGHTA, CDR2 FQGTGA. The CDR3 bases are TGTGCCAGCAGCTTACGGGATCGAAGCGAGCAGTACTTC. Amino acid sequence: CASSLRDRSEQYF.